The entry below describes one TCR beta chain. This entry is derived from a study of T cell changes during pregnancy in multiple sclerosis. The data were produced by immunoSEQ multiplex PCR, yet TCRdb's version contains in-frame clones alone and is incomplete. This repertoire shows around 48,000 clones, almost 95% found once; its top ten account for approximately 0.61%. CDR1 is MDHEN, CDR2 SYDVKM, per germline. V trimming: 8 bases; J trimming: 5 bases; junction bases outside the gene matches: 18. This CDR3 contains 18 residues. The V call is TRBV28, the J call TRBJ1-5; 10 bases align to TRBD1. The clonotype was recovered from a female donor with multiple sclerosis, enrolled in a pregnancy study. The starting material was CD4+ T cells from peripheral blood mononuclear cells, obtained in the third trimester of pregnancy. The CDR3 loop reads CASGGRQGAFYGDQPQHF. The CDR3 DNA sequence: TGTGCCAGCGGGGGAAGACAGGGGGCCTTCTACGGGGATCAGCCCCAGCATTTT.